The T cell receptor (beta chain) under discussion was sequenced for a study of glioma-infiltrating T cells after dendritic cell vaccination. Time point specified: after dendritic cell vaccination, including at tumor progression/relapse. The immunoSEQ assay amplified TCRB CDR3 from up to about 2 ug DNA. Here immunoSEQ multiplex PCR was the method, and the copy in TCRdb shows in-frame clones only, minus some. This table has some 24,000 clones, roughly nine tenths appearing once. The source was blood, collected after dendritic cell vaccination. This TCR was sampled from a human donor with glioblastoma.

CDR3 in DNA: TGTGCCAGTGGGAGGGGCGGCGGGCACAATGAGCAGTTCTTC. As protein: CASGRGGGHNEQFF. The V call is TRBV11-3, the J call TRBJ2-1; TRBD2 agrees at 7 bases. CDR1 is SGHNT and CDR2 is YENEEA in the germline V gene. CDR3 length: 14 amino acids. The ends lost 9 bases at V and 5 bases at J; junction bases unmatched: 10.